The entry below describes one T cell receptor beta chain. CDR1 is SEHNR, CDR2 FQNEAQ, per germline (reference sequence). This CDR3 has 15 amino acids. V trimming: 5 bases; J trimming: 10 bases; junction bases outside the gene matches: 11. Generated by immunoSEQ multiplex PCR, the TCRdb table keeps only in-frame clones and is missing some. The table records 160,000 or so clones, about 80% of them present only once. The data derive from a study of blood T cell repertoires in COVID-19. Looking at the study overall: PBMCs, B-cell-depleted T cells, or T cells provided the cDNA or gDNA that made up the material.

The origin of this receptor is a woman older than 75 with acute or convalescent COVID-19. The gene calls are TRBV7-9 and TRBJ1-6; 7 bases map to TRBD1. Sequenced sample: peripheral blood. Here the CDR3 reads CASSRIDRVGSPLHF. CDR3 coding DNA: TGTGCCAGCAGCCGTATCGACAGGGTGGGGTCACCCCTCCACTTT.